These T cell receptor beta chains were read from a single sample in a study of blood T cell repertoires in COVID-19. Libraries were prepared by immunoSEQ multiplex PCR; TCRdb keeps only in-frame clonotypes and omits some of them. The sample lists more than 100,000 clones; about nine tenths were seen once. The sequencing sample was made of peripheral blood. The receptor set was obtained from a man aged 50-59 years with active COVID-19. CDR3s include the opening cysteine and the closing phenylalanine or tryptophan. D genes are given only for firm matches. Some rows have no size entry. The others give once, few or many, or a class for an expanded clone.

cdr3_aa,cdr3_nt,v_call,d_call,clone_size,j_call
CASSEYLDRGQGEQFF,TGTGCCAGCAGTGAATATCTGGACAGGGGGCAGGGTGAGCAGTTCTTC,TRBV6-1,TRBD1,-,TRBJ2-1
CASSVARDNAEAFF,TGTGCCAGCAGCGTGGCCCGGGACAACGCTGAAGCTTTCTTT,TRBV7-9,-,once,TRBJ1-1
CASSPLGQGVWDEQFF,TGTGCCAGCTCACCACTCGGACAGGGGGTCTGGGATGAGCAGTTCTTC,TRBV18,TRBD1,-,TRBJ2-1
CARSNLVRGGLYEQYF,TGTGCCAGAAGCAACCTAGTAAGGGGGGGGTTGTACGAGCAGTACTTC,TRBV5-3,-,-,TRBJ2-7
CASSGRTNGRHGYTF,TGTGCCAGCAGCGGTAGGACAAACGGGCGACATGGCTACACCTTC,TRBV9,-,-,TRBJ1-2
CASSFSGTGNIQYF,TGTGCCAGCAGTTTCTCCGGGACAGGGAACATTCAGTACTTC,TRBV27,TRBD1,-,TRBJ2-4
CAIRETGVGGNTEAFF,TGTGCCATCAGAGAGACAGGGGTTGGGGGGAACACTGAAGCTTTCTTT,TRBV10-3,TRBD1,-,TRBJ1-1
CASSPQSGLDTEAFF,TGCGCCAGCAGCCCCCAAAGCGGTTTGGACACTGAAGCTTTCTTT,TRBV4-1,-,-,TRBJ1-1
CASSFFSRLAGPGELFF,TGTGCCAGCAGCTTTTTTTCGAGGCTAGCAGGTCCCGGGGAGCTGTTTTTT,TRBV11-2,-,few,TRBJ2-2
CATRVGVGLGEQYF,TGTGCCACCCGAGTCGGGGTTGGCTTGGGCGAGCAGTACTTC,TRBV2,-,-,TRBJ2-7
CASSPRTSEETQYF,TGTGCCAGCTCACCACGGACTAGCGAAGAGACCCAGTACTTC,TRBV18,TRBD2,-,TRBJ2-5
CASSSDRAGNTIYF,TGTGCCAGCAGCTCCGACAGGGCTGGAAACACCATATATTTT,TRBV11-2,TRBD1,-,TRBJ1-3
CASSPRTGNYEQYF,TGTGCCAGCTCACCTCGGACAGGCAACTACGAGCAGTACTTC,TRBV18,TRBD1,-,TRBJ2-7
CASSQEGWGPGANVLTF,TGCGCCAGCAGCCAAGAGGGATGGGGGCCTGGGGCCAACGTCCTGACTTTC,TRBV4-3,-,-,TRBJ2-6